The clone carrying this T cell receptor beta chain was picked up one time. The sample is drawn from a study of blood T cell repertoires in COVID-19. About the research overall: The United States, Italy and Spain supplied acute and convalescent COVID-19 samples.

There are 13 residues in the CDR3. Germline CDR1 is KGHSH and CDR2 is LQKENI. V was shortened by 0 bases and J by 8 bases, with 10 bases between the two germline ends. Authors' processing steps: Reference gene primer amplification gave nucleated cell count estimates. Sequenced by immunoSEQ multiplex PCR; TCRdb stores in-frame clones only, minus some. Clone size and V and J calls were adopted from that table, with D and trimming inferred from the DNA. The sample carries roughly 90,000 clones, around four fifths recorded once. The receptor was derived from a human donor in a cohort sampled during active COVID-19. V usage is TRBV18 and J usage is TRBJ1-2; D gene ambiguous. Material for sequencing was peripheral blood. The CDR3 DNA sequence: TGTGCCAGCTCACCACCGCAGGAATTGGGCTACACCTTC. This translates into CASSPPQELGYTF.